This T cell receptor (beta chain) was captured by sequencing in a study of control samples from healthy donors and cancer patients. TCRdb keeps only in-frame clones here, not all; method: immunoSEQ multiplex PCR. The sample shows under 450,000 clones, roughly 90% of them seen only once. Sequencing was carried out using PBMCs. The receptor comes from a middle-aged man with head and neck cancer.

Written as DNA, the CDR3 is TGTGCCACCAGTGGCCCGGGACAGGGGGCCTTCAATCAGCCCCAGCATTTT. It yields the protein CATSGPGQGAFNQPQHF. J is TRBJ1-5 and V is TRBV24-1; 12 bases align to TRBD1. V lost 5 bases, J lost 3 bases, and 7 bases stayed unmatched. Per the germline V gene, CDR1 is KGHDR and CDR2 is SFDVKD. The CDR3 runs 17 residues.